This T cell receptor (beta chain) was sequenced during a study of T cell repertoires in cytomegalovirus infection. One entry per CDR3 protein, called by TCRdb with MiXCR from the reads. The profile shows roughly 640,000 distinct CDR3 sequences, roughly 24% of them singletons. The sequencing sample was made of CD8+ T cells from PBMCs. This receptor was obtained from a human donor in good health (CMV status not recorded). Some clones in this sample may be carry-over from other donors' samples.

The CDR3 coding sequence is TGTGCCAGCAGCTTACCGGGATCCGATAATTCACCCCTCCACTTT. Its protein product is CASSLPGSDNSPLHF. The rearrangement uses TRBV5-6 and TRBJ1-6; D is ambiguous. Germline V gives CDR1 SGHDT, CDR2 YYEEEE. CDR3 length: 15 residues. V was trimmed by 2 bases and J by 5 bases, leaving 11 bases between them.